This TCR beta chain emerged from a study of cytomegalovirus exposure and HLA in healthy donors. General study findings and limits: Most TCRs appeared rarely, but some public TCRs recurred in many donors. In vitro testing confirmed a few CMV-associated chains as specific for CMV antigens. Reported results showed that the classifier diagnosed cytomegalovirus status with high specificity and sensitivity. TCR beta chains numbering approximately 150 were designated cytomegalovirus-associated.

The method was immunoSEQ multiplex PCR; TCRdb's version includes in-frame clones alone and lacks a portion of them. The repertoire holds about 150,000 clones, with approximately 91% as singletons. Concerning this clone: As yet, its antigen is unknown.

The CDR3 contains 16 residues. The germline CDR1 and CDR2 sequences are KGHSH and LQKENI. The V gene lost 1 base and the J gene lost 3 bases, with 16 bases spanning the gap. The rearrangement joins TRBV18 to TRBJ2-7; the D gene is possibly TRBD1 (6 bases). Sequencing was done on a sample of PBMCs. The receptor was isolated from a man between 18 and 29 years old in good health and CMV-seronegative. The CDR3 sequence: CASSPQEQGNSYEQYF. The CDR3 DNA is TGTGCCAGCTCACCACAAGAACAGGGCAACAGCTACGAGCAGTACTTC.